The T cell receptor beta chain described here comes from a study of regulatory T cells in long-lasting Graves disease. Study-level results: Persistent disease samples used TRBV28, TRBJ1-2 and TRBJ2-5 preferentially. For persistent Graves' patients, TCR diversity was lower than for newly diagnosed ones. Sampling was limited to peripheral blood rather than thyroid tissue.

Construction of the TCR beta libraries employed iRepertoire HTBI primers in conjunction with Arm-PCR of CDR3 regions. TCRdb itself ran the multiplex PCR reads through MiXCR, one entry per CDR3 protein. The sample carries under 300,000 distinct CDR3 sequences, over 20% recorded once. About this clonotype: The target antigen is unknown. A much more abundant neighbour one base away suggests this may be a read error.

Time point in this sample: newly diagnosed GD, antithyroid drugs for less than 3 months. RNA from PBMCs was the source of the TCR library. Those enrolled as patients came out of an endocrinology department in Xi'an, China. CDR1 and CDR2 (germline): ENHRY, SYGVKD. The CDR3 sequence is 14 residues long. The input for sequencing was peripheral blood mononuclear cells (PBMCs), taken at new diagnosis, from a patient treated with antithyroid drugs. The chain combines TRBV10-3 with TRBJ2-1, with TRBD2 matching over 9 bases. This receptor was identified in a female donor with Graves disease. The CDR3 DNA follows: TGTGCCATCAGTCCTAGCGGGGCCAACAATGAGCAGCTCTTC. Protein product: CAISPSGANNEQLF.